The rows below give T cell receptor beta chains drawn from one sample of a study of cytomegalovirus exposure and HLA in healthy donors. Repertoires were generated with immunoSEQ multiplex PCR, while TCRdb's copy carries only in-frame clones and drops some. The sample gives approximately 300,000 clones, just over 85% of which show up once; around 0.8% is in the top ten. The specimen was PBMCs. These receptors all stem from a woman aged 18 to 35 in good health and CMV-seronegative. Each CDR3 is given with its conserved first and last residue. The D gene is left open where the match is weak.

D gene: NA; V gene: TRBV5-1; CDR3 protein: CASSFMETGELFF
D gene: TRBD1; V gene: TRBV29-1; CDR3 protein: CSANQGAGYGYTF
D gene: NA; V gene: TRBV4-3; CDR3 protein: CASSHQVGGLRNEQFF
D gene: TRBD2; V gene: TRBV9; CDR3 protein: CASSVTSGSYNEQFF
D gene: TRBD1; V gene: TRBV18; CDR3 protein: CASSPMDRGGDEQYF
D gene: NA; V gene: TRBV29-1; CDR3 protein: CSVADKDEGYTF
D gene: TRBD1; V gene: TRBV15; CDR3 protein: CATSRWGQGSNQPQHF
D gene: TRBD1; V gene: TRBV7-8; CDR3 protein: CASRPPRDRAGELFF
D gene: TRBD1; V gene: TRBV5-1; CDR3 protein: CASSLAPTTGSDEQFF
D gene: NA; V gene: TRBV15; CDR3 protein: CATREGGSNQPQHF
D gene: NA; V gene: TRBV7-2; CDR3 protein: CASSRLTGELFF
D gene: TRBD1; V gene: TRBV6-5; CDR3 protein: CASSPFGQGSYGYTF
D gene: TRBD2; V gene: TRBV29-1; CDR3 protein: CSVEDPGGRRNSGEQFF
D gene: NA; V gene: TRBV7-6; CDR3 protein: CASRTRLGGTGELFF
D gene: TRBD2; V gene: TRBV28; CDR3 protein: CASVGTPLAGDEQYF
D gene: NA; V gene: TRBV5-1; CDR3 protein: CATRRDRNQETQYF
D gene: NA; V gene: TRBV12-5; CDR3 protein: CASGKQEEETQYF
D gene: NA; V gene: TRBV28; CDR3 protein: CASSGPSYGYTF
D gene: NA; V gene: TRBV29-1; CDR3 protein: CSVDEVNTEAFF
D gene: TRBD2; V gene: TRBV5-1; CDR3 protein: CASSPGLAGNPSYNEQFF
D gene: NA; V gene: TRBV5-1; CDR3 protein: CASGRDYHEQYF
D gene: NA; V gene: TRBV18; CDR3 protein: CASSPPTSLSYEQYF
D gene: TRBD2; V gene: TRBV2; CDR3 protein: CASRGTSGRNEQYF
D gene: NA; V gene: TRBV4-3; CDR3 protein: CASSQRTASSGANVLTF
D gene: NA; V gene: TRBV5-8; CDR3 protein: CASSLALGAGGYTF